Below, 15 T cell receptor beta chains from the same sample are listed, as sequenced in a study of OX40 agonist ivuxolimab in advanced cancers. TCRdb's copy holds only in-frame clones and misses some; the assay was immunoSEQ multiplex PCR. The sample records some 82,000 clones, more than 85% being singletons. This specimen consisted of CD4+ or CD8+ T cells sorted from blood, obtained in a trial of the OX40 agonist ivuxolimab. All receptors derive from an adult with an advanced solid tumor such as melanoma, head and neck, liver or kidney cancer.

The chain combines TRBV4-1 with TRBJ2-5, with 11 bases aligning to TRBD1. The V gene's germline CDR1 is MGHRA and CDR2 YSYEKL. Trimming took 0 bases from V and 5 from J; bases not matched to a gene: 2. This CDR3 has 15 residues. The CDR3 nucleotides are TGCGCCAGCAGCCAAGATGGGACAGGGGGGGAGACCCAGTACTTC. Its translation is CASSQDGTGGETQYF.

CDR3 loop: CASSPGGLTSYEQYF. CDR3 nucleotide sequence: TGTGCCAGCAGCCCCGGGGGCTTGACCTCCTACGAGCAGTACTTC. The chain links TRBV5-4 to TRBJ2-7; D possibly uses TRBD1 or TRBD2 (6 bases each). Germline loops: CDR1 SGHNT, CDR2 YYREEE (reference sequence). The length of the CDR3 is 15 residues. The V gene lost 4 bases and the J gene lost 0 bases, with 14 bases spanning the gap.

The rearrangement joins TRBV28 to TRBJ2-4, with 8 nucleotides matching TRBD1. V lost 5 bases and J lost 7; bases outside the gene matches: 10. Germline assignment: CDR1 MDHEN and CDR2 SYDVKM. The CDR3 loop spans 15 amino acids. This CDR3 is CASSNRGLGLNIQYF. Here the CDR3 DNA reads TGTGCCAGCAGTAACAGGGGGTTGGGGTTGAACATTCAGTACTTC.

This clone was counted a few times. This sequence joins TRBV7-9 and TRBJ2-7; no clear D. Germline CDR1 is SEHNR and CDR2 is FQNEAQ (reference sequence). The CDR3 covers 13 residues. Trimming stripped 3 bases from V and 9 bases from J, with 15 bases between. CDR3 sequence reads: CASSFGSPRGQYF. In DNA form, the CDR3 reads TGTGCCAGCAGCTTCGGATCTCCAAGAGGGCAGTACTTC.

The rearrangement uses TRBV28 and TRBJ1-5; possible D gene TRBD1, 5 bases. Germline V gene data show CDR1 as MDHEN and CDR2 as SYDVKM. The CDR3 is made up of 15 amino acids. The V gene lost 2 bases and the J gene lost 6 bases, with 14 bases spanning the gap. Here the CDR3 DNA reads TGTGCCAGCAGTTTAGGGGGTCCGGGTGTTCAGCCCCAGCATTTT. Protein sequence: CASSLGGPGVQPQHF.

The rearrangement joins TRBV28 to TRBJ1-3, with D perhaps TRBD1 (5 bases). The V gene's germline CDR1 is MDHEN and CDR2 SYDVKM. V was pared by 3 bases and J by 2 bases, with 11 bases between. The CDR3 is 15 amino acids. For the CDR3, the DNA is TGTGCCAGCAGTTTGCCAATGACAGCTGGAAACACCATATATTTT. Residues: CASSLPMTAGNTIYF.

The CDR3 coding sequence is TGTGCCAGCAGCGGGGGACCATCCGGCTACGCTAACTATGGCTACACCTTC. This sequence encodes CASSGGPSGYANYGYTF. The chain joins TRBV9 to TRBJ1-2, with a possible D match to TRBD1 (5 bases). The germline CDR1 and CDR2 sequences are SGDLS and YYNGEE. This CDR3 is built from 17 residues. Between the trimmed V and J ends, which lost 3 bases and 0 bases, there was a span of 18 bases.

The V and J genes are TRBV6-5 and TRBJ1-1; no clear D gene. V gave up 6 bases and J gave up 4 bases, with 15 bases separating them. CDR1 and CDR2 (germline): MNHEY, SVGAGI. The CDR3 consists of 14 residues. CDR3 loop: CASRVDRSGTEAFF. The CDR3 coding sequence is TGTGCCAGCAGGGTGGACCGGTCCGGCACTGAAGCTTTCTTT.

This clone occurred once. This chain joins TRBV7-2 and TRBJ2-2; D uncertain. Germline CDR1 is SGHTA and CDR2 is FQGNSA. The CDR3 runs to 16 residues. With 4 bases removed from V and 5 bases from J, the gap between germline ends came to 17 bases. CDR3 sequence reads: CASSSLRWDGTGELFF. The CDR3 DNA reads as TGTGCCAGCAGCTCCCTTCGGTGGGATGGGACCGGGGAGCTGTTTTTT. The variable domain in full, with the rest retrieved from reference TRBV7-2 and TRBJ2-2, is GAGVSQSPSNKVTEKGKDVELRCDPISGHTALYWYRQSLGQGLEFLIYFQGNSAPDKSGLPSDRFSAERTGGSVSTLTIQRTQQEDSAVYLCASSSLRWDGTGELFFGEGSRLTVL.

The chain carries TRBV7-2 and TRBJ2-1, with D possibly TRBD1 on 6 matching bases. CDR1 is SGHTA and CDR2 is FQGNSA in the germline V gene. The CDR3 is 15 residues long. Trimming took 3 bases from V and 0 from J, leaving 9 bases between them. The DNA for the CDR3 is TGTGCCAGCAGCTTCCAGGGGAGCTCCTACAATGAGCAGTTCTTC. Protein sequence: CASSFQGSSYNEQFF.

CDR3 nucleotide sequence: TGCGCCAGCAGCCTCGCACAGGGGACTAATGAAAAACTGTTTTTT. Its translation is CASSLAQGTNEKLFF. The rearrangement links TRBV4-3 to TRBJ1-4; 7 bases are a match to TRBD1. The trim removed 4 bases at V and 2 bases at J, leaving 4 bases unmatched. The germline CDR1 and CDR2 sequences are LGHNA and YSLEER. This CDR3 spans 15 amino acids.

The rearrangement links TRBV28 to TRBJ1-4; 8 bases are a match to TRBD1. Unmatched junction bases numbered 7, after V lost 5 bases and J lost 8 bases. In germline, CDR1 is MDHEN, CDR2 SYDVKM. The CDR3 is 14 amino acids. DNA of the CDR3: TGTGCCAGCAGTCAGGGACAGGAGCTGGAAAAACTGTTTTTT. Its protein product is CASSQGQELEKLFF.

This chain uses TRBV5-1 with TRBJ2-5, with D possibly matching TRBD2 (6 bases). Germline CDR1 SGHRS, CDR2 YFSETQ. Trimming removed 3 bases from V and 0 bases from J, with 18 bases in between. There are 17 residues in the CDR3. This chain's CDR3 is CASSSRGTSVHQETQYF. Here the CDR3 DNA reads TGCGCCAGCAGCTCCCGGGGGACTTCTGTACACCAAGAGACCCAGTACTTC.

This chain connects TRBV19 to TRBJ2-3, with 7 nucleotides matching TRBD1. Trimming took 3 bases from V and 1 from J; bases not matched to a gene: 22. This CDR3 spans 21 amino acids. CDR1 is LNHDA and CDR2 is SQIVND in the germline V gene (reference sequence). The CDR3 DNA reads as TGTGCCAGTAGTATGGGTTTGGTAGGGGGCGCGGGCGGAGGCGGCACAGATACGCAGTATTTT. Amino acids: CASSMGLVGGAGGGGTDTQYF.

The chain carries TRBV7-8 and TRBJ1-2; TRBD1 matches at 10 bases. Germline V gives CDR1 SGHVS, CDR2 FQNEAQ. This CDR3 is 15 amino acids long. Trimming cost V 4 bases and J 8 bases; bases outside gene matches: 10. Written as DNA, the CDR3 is TGTGCCAGCAGCTCCGAGACAGGGGGCATCGGCGGCTACACCTTC. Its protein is CASSSETGGIGGYTF.